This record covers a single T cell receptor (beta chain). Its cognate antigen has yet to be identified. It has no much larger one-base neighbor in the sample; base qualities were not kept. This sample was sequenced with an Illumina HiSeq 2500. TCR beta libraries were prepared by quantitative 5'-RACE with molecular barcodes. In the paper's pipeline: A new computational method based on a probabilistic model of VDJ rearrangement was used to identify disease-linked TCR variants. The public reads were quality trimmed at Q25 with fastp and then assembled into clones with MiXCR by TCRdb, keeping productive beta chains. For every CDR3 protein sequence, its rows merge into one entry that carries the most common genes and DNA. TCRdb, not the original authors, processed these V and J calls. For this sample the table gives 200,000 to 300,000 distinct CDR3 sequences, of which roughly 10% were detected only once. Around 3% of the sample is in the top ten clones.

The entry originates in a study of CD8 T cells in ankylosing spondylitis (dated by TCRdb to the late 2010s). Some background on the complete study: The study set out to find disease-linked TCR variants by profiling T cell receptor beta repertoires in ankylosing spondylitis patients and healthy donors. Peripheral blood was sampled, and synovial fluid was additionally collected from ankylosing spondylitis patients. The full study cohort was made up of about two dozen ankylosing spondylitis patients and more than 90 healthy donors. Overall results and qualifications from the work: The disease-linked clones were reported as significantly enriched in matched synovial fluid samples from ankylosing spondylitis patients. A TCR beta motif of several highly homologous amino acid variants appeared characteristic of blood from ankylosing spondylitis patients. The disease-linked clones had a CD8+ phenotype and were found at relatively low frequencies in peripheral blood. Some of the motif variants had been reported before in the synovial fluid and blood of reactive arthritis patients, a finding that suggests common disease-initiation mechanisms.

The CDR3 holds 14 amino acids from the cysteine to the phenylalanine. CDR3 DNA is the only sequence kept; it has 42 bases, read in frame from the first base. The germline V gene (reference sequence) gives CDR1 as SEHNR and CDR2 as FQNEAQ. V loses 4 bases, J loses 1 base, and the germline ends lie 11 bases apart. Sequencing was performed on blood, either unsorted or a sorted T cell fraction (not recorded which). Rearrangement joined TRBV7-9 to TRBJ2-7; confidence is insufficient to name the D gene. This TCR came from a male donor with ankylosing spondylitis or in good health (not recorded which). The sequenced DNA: TGTGCCAGCAGCTCCGTGGTAGGTTCCTACGAGCAGTACTTC. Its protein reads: CASSSVVGSYEQYF. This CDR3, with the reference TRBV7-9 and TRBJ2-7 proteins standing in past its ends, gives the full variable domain DTGVSQNPRHKITKRGQNVTFRCDPISEHNRLYWYRQTLGQGPEFLTYFQNEAQLEKSRLLSDRFSAERPKGSFSTLEIQRTEQGDSAMYLCASSSVVGSYEQYFGPGTRLTVT.